This TCR beta chain was found in a study of cytomegalovirus exposure and HLA in healthy donors (dated by TCRdb to 2015 to 2018). For the wider study: According to an earlier analysis of a few hundred of the donors, about 170 million T cells yielded some 120 million unique TCR beta sequences and about 300 Gb of sequence data. A later genetic analysis used genome-wide SNP genotypes for about 60% of the roughly 670 donors, treating that subset as a discovery cohort. HLA typing included class I and class II loci at four-digit resolution. Every repertoire in the discovery cohort had been generated on one and the same sequencing platform. The study aimed to test whether cataloging public T cell receptors could reveal signatures of past pathogen exposure. Rather than drawing on any new phenotypic data, the later analysis identified candidate immune exposures from TCR beta sequences and the way those sequences occurred across donors. An earlier analysis of around 540 of the donors applied high-throughput TCR beta sequencing to assess whether each TCR beta V gene segment acted as functional or pseudogenic. Among about 390 genotyped donors of the cohort, an average of about 240,000 unique TCR beta nucleotide sequences were sequenced per donor, roughly 18% of them non-productive. The study used immunosequencing to profile the T cell repertoires of approximately 630 subjects and linked those repertoires to cytomegalovirus serostatus. Alongside the repertoire data, information on donor age, sex, ethnicity and CMV serostatus was compiled. Roughly 310 gigabases of sequencing data and tens of millions of unique TCR sequences were included in an early release covering about 700 HLA-typed donors. Because of strong linkage in the cohort, five DR-DQ haplotypes were treated as single units for association and clustering. A later analysis re-examined previously published TCR beta repertoires from about 670 donors and added high-resolution HLA genotyping to investigate patterns of TCR occurrence. The number of donors typed differed by locus, with about 620-630 for A, B, C, DRB1 and DQB1, approximately 500 for DQA1, 600 to 610 for DPA1, and some 440 for DPB1. Among the roughly 400 genotyped donors, approximately 82% belonged to the genetic ancestry cluster associated with self-reported Caucasian donors. To predict cytomegalovirus infection status, the study combined high-throughput TCR immunosequencing, statistical association of individual TCRs with disease status, and machine learning. A separate validation cohort of 100 to 150 different subjects was used in addition to the 666-subject first cohort. What the work shows at the level of the full study, not this receptor alone: A further reported finding was that TCR beta sequences accurately predicted the HLA-A and HLA-B alleles for most subjects in the first cohort. Linkage disequilibrium might explain the correlated functional status among segregating V segments, but an unknown experimental factor could not be ruled out. The presence/absence analyses assumed that sequencing depth was roughly uniform across donors, and that assumption may not be true. According to a later analysis, most CMV-associated TCR beta chains appeared to be HLA-restricted, and the HLA associations seemed to be driven largely by CMV exposure. While some public TCRs were present in many individuals, most TCR sequences turned up only very rarely across donors. Three of the identified cytomegalovirus-associated TCR beta chains were confirmed in vitro to be specific for cytomegalovirus antigens. Broadly in line with IMGT annotations, most TCR beta V segments showed up in productive rearrangements about 87% or about 30% of the time in an earlier analysis of some 590 of the donors. In a later analysis, HLA-associated TCR beta chains were found to be more clonally expanded and to have lower generation probabilities than equally common non-associated chains. It was suggested by the authors that the approach could potentially be generalized to other disease states and immunological phenotypes. The 87-base-pair reads could not distinguish some IMGT-functional V segments, including TRBV6-2 and TRBV6-3, so those segments were excluded. V-gene and J-gene trimming of TCR beta chains was associated with a missense DCLRE1C variant in a later genetic analysis, and the association was replicated in an independent cohort. In a later analysis, around 15,000 TCR beta sequences were associated with specific HLA alleles at a false discovery rate of 0.05. Because HLA typing was missing for some donors at each locus, association tests included only the typed subset. When HLA alleles, especially DR and DQ, strongly co-occurred, TCR associations were difficult to assign to individual alleles. Only TCR beta chains were sequenced in this cohort, and the absence of alpha or paired-chain data limited detectable features. Immune exposure information for the cohort was limited to CMV serostatus. A total of 164 TCR beta chains were listed by the study as associated with cytomegalovirus. A group of highly shared sequence variants was considered likely to be a technical artifact of the sequencing pipeline. A later genetic analysis reported fewer N-insertions in productive TCRs among donors in an Asian-associated ancestry cluster than the 666-donor mean. Because counts were too low, about 15 rarely observed V segments, including chromosome 9 orphons, were left out of the earlier analysis of approximately 500 of the donors. In a later analysis, TCR association rates were found to vary across HLA loci, with the most associated TCRs seen for DRB1 alleles and the fewest for HLA-C alleles. A later analysis reported that several top co-occurrence clusters appeared linked to parvovirus B19, influenza, CMV and Epstein-Barr virus. In both the original and validation cohorts, the classifier was reported to diagnose cytomegalovirus status with high specificity and sensitivity.

Libraries were made using the immunoSEQ multiplex PCR assay. The multiplex PCR relied on a mix of 60 forward primers for TCR Vbeta segments and 13 reverse primers for TCR Jbeta segments. The CDR3 region of rearranged TCR beta genes was amplified from genomic DNA with a multiplex PCR assay. The Illumina HiSeq System was used to sequence the amplified TCR beta libraries as 87-base-pair reads. The study's processing was this. A later analysis tallied 70 million to 100 million unique TCR beta chains across the 600 to 700 repertoires, and approximately 12 million of those chains were shared by two or more donors. To remove PCR and sequencing errors, raw reads were error-corrected and collapsed into unique sequences using a nearest-neighbor algorithm that merged closely related sequences. CDR3 sequences were aligned to IMGT reference sequences to assign V, D and J gene segments. For a sequence to be retained, a match of at least six nucleotides to both a V gene segment and a J gene segment was required. A rearrangement counted as productive if the CDR3 had no stop codons and remained in frame with V and J, and every other rearrangement counted as non-productive. Following IMGT convention, CDR3 was defined as the stretch from the second conserved V-encoded cysteine up to the conserved J-encoded phenylalanine. In an earlier analysis of more than 550 of the donors, sequences lacking an unambiguous match to a single V gene segment were excluded. In an earlier analysis of 587 of the donors, V segments were called functional above 56.7% productive rearrangements and were called segregating when the between-donor standard deviation exceeded 5%. To diagnose cytomegalovirus status from the catalog of TCR beta chain sequences, a statistical classification framework was built. In a later analysis, V and J genes were assigned by comparing TCR nucleotide sequences against IMGT/GENE-DB human TR gene sequences. In a later analysis, CDR3 sequences and most-parsimonious VDJ recombination scenarios were assigned using the TCRdist pipeline. In a later analysis, each TCR beta chain was defined by its CDR3 amino acid sequence together with its V-gene family, and reads without a unique V-gene family were excluded. As a way to deal with suspected cross-contamination and a sequencing artifact, a later analysis dropped 450 to 600 nucleotide sequences that were highly shared and had low generation probability. In a later analysis, a clonal expansion index for each public chain was calculated from normalized within-repertoire ranks of inferred template counts. A later analysis computed generation probabilities with a VDJ recombination model fitted to out-of-frame rearrangements, and checked the results against IGoR. In a later analysis, TCR-TCR, TCR-HLA and TCR-CMV co-occurrence was scored with hypergeometric tests, and a repertoire-size bias correction was applied to TCR pairs. A later analysis estimated false discovery rates by permuting HLA or CMV assignments 20 times. In a later analysis, co-occurring TCRs were grouped using DBSCAN, with TCRdist sequence similarity added in when clustering inside HLA-allele-positive subsets. Repertoires with fewer than 30,000 or more than 120,000 public chains were left out of co-occurrence clustering, as were five repertoires with anomalous nucleotide sharing. Sourced from immuneACCESS, this table was stored by TCRdb with only in-frame sequences that have V and J called. A share of the clones is absent; for the studies checked, an unresolved V gene accounts for under half, and the remainder has no known explanation. The D gene and trimming were derived from the DNA, and the V and J assignments and clone size from that table. For this sample the table gives under 200,000 clones, of which roughly 85% were detected only once. 1.7% of the sample is held by the ten biggest clonotypes.

Concerning this clone: There is no known antigen for this receptor. Base-call qualities are not available, and no considerably larger clone is one nucleotide away.

Trimming removed 3 bases from V and 0 bases from J, leaving 9 bases between the germline ends. Inclusive of the bounding cysteine and phenylalanine, the CDR3 is 14 residues long. Only the CDR3 portion is preserved as DNA: 42 bases, with reading frame beginning at the first base. CDR1 and CDR2, per the germline V gene (reference sequence), are LNHDA and SQIVND. The cohort consisted of 600 to 700 healthy bone marrow donors. Cohort members were all nominally healthy when sampled, although unrecorded immune exposures were likely present. The donor tested CMV seronegative and was one of the 352 seronegative cohort members. Every donor gave a peripheral blood sample, and the peripheral blood mononuclear cells from that sample were used for TCR beta sequencing. The Qiagen DNeasy Blood Extraction Kit was used to extract genomic DNA from the blood cell samples.

What was sequenced was PBMCs. This chain is built from TRBV19 and TRBJ2-7; possibly the D gene is TRBD1, per 6 matching bases. This receptor was identified in a woman younger than 35 in good health and CMV-seronegative. The CDR3 protein sequence reads: CASSMDSTSYEQYF. The nucleotide sequence is TGTGCCAGTAGTATGGACAGCACCTCCTACGAGCAGTACTTC.